Here is one T cell receptor beta chain with its context. Its antigen is not identified. This entry comes from a study of CD8+ T cells in alopecia areata. V gave up 3 bases and J gave up 1 base; unmatched junction bases: 21. Germline V gene data show CDR1 as SGDLS and CDR2 as YYNGEE. The CDR3 covers 20 residues. Punch biopsies of lesional scalp, plus peripheral blood, were taken from alopecia areata patients. cDNA reverse transcribed from extracted RNA served as the sequencing template. Sequencing used immunoSEQ multiplex PCR; TCRdb keeps in-frame clones, though not all of them. This sample has 150,000 or so clones; more than 75% occur once, and the top ten carry around 15%. The study's findings and limits: More clonal than normal scalp was lesional scalp, particularly alopecia totalis/universalis.

This sequence joins TRBV9 and TRBJ2-7, with 8 positions matching TRBD2. Material: CD8+ T cells sorted from blood, obtained at week 0. This TCR came from a human donor with alopecia areata. The CDR3 here is CASSGHLRSGSDLGSYEQYF. The CDR3, as DNA: TGTGCCAGCAGCGGCCACTTGAGGAGCGGGAGTGATTTAGGTTCCTACGAGCAGTACTTC.